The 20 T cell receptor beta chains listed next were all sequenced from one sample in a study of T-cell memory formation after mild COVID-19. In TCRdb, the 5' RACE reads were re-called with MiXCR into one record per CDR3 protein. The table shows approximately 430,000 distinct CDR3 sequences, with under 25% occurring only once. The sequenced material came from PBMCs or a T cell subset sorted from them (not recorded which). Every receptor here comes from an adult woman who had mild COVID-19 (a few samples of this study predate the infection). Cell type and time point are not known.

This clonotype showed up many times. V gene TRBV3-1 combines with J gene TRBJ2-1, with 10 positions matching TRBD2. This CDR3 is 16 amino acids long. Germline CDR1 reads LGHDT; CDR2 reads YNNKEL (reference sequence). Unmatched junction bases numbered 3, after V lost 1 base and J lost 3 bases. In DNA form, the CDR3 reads TGTGCCAGCAGCCAAGTAAGCGGGGGGGTCTACAATGAGCAGTTCTTC. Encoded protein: CASSQVSGGVYNEQFF.

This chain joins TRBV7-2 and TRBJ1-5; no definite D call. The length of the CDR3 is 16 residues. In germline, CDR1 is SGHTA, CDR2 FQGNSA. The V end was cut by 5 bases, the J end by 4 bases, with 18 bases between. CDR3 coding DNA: TGTGCCAGCAGCCCGATTTGGAGAGGGTATAATCAGCCCCAGCATTTT. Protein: CASSPIWRGYNQPQHF.

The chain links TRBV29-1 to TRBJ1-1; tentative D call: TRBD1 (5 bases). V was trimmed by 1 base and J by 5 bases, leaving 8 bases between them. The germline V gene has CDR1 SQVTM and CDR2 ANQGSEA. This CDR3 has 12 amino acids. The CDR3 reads CSVEGGRTEAFF. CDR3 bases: TGCAGCGTTGAAGGGGGCAGGACTGAAGCTTTCTTT.

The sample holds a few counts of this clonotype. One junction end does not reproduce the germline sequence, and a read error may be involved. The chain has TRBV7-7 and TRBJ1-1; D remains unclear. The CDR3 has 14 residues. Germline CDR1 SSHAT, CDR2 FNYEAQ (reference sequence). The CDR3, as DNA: TGTGCTAGCAGCTTATCATTCCAGGCTGGTGAAGCTTTCTTT. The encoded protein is CASSLSFQAGEAFF.

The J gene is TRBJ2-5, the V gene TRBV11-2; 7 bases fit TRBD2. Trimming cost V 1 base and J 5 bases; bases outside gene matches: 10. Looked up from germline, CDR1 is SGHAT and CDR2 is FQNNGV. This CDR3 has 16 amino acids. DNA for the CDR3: TGTGCCAGCAGCTTAGGGGGGAGGGCCTTTCTGGAGACCCAGTACTTC. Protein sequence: CASSLGGRAFLETQYF.

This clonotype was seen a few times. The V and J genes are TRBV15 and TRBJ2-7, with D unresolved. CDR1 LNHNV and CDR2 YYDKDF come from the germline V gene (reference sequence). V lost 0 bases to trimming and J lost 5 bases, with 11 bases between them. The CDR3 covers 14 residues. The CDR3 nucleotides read TGTGCCACCAGCAGAGATCGGGTTGCCAACGAGCAGTACTTC. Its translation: CATSRDRVANEQYF.

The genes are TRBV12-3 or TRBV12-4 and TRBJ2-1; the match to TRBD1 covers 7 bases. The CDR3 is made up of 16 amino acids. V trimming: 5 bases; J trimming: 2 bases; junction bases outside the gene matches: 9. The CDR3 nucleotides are TGTGCCAGCAGTCCAGGGGGATGGGGCCCCTACAATGAGCAGTTCTTC. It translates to CASSPGGWGPYNEQFF.

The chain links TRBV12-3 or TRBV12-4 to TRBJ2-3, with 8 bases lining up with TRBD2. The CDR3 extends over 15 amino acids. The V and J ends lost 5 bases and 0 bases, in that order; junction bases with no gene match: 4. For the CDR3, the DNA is TGTGCCAGCAGTCCCGTAGCGGGAAGCACAGATACGCAGTATTTT. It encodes CASSPVAGSTDTQYF.

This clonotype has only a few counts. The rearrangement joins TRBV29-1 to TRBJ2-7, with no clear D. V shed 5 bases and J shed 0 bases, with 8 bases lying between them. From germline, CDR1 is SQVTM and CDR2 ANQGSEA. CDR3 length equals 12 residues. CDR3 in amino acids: CSVKASSYEQYF. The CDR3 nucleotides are TGCAGCGTTAAGGCAAGCTCCTACGAGCAGTACTTC.

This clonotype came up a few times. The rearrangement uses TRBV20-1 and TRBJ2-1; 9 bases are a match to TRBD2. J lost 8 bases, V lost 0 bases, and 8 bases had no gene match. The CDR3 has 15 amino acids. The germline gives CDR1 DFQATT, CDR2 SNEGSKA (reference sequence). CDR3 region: CSARDPASGDDEQFF. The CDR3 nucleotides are TGCAGTGCTAGAGATCCGGCTAGCGGGGACGATGAGCAGTTCTTC.

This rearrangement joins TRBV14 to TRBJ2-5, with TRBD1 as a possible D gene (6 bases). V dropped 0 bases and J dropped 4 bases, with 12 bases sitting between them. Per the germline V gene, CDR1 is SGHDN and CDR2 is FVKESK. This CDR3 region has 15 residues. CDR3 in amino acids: CASSQEPGDGETQYF. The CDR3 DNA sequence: TGTGCCAGCAGCCAAGAACCAGGGGACGGAGAGACCCAGTACTTC.

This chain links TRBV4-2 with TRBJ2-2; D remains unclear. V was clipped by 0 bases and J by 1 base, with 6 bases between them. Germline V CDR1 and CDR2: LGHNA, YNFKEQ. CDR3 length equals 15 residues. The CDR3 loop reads CASSQEWGNTGELFF. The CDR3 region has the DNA TGTGCCAGCAGCCAAGAGTGGGGGAACACCGGGGAGCTGTTTTTT.

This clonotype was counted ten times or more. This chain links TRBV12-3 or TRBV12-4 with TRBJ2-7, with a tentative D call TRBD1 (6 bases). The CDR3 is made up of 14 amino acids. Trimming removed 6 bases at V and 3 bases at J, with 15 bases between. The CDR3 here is CASSSRDKSYEQYF. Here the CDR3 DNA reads TGTGCCAGCAGCTCCCGGGACAAGAGCTACGAGCAGTACTTC.

DNA of the CDR3: TGTGCCAGCAGCATGGGGGGCGTAGAGACCCAGTACTTC. Residues: CASSMGGVETQYF. The V gene is TRBV7-9, the J gene TRBJ2-5; D could derive from TRBD1 or TRBD2 (6 bases each). V was cut by 5 bases and J by 4 bases, with 11 bases left in between. The CDR3 has 13 residues. CDR1 SEHNR and CDR2 FQNEAQ come from the germline V gene (reference sequence).

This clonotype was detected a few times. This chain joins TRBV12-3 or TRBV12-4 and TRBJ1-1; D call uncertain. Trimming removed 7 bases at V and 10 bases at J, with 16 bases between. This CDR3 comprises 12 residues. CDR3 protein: CASTLGVGGAFF. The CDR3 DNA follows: TGTGCCAGCACCCTAGGAGTCGGAGGAGCTTTCTTT.

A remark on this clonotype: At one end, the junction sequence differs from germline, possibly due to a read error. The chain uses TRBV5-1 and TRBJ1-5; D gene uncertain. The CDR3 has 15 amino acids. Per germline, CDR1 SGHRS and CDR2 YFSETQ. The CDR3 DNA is TGCGCCAGCAGCTTCACGGGATCGAGCAATCAGCCCAAGCATTTT. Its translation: CASSFTGSSNQPKHF.

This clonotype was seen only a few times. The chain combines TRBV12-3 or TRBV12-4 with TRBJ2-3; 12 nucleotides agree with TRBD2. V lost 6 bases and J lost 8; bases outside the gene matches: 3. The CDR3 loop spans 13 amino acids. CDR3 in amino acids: CASRLAGGLTQYF. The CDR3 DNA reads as TGTGCCAGCAGGCTAGCGGGAGGGCTTACGCAGTATTTT.

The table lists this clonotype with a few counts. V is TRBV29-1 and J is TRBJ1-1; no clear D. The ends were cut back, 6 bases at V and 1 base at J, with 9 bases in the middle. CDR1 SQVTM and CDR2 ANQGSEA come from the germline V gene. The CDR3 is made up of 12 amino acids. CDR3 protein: CSVGYKNTEAFF. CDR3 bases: TGCAGCGTGGGGTACAAGAACACTGAAGCTTTCTTT.

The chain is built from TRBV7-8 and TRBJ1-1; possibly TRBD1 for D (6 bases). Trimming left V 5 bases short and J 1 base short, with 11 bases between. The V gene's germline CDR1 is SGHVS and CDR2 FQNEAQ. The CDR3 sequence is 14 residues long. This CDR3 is CASSTPGQNTEAFF. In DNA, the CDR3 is TGTGCCAGCAGCACACCGGGACAGAACACTGAAGCTTTCTTT.

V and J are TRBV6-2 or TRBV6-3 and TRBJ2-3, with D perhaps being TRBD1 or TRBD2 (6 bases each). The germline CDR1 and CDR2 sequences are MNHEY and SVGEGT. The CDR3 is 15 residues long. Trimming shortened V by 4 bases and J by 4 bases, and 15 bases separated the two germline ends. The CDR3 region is CASSFGRGDADTQYF. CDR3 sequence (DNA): TGTGCCAGCAGTTTTGGAAGGGGGGACGCAGATACGCAGTATTTT.